This TCR beta chain was identified in a study of cytomegalovirus exposure and HLA in healthy donors. General study points: V- and J-gene trimming in TCR beta was tied to a missense DCLRE1C variant by an analysis performed later.

CDR1 is SGDLS and CDR2 is YYNGEE in the germline V gene. V gave up 1 base and J gave up 1 base, with 11 bases separating them. This CDR3 contains 15 residues. With regard to this clone: Its antigen remains unidentified.

Amplification used 60 Vbeta primers and 13 Jbeta primers. The table came from immunoSEQ multiplex PCR; TCRdb's copy has only in-frame clones and leaves some out. The table has about 110,000 clones, about 80% seen once. The receptor comes from a man aged 25 to 45 in good health and CMV-seropositive. This chain joins TRBV9 and TRBJ2-5; D perhaps matches TRBD1 (5 bases). The sequencing sample was made of PBMCs. Written as DNA, the CDR3 is TGTGCCAGCAGCGTACCAGGGTCCGGCCAAGAGACCCAGTACTTC. It encodes CASSVPGSGQETQYF.